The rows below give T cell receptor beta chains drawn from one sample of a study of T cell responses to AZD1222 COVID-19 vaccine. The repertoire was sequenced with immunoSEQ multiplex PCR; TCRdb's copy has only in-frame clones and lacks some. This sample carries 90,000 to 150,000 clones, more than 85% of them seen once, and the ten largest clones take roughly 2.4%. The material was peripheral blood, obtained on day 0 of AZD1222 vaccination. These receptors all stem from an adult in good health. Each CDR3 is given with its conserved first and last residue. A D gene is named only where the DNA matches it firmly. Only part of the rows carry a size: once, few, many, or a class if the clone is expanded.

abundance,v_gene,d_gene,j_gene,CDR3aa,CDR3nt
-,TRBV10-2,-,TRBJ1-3,CASSGVGSGNTIYF,TGCGCCAGCAGCGGGGTTGGATCTGGAAACACCATATATTTT
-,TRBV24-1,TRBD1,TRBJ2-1,CATSDPGQGKGEQFF,TGTGCCACCAGTGACCCAGGACAGGGTAAGGGTGAGCAGTTCTTC
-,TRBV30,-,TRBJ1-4,CAWARGANEKLFF,TGTGCCTGGGCTAGGGGAGCTAATGAAAAACTGTTTTTT
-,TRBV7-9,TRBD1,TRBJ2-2,CASSLALRTGVTGELFF,TGTGCCAGCAGCTTAGCCCTCAGGACAGGGGTAACCGGGGAGCTGTTTTTT
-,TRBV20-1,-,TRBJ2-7,CSASGQGHYEQYF,TGCAGTGCTAGTGGGCAGGGACACTACGAGCAGTACTTC
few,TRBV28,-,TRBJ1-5,CASRVDPSNQPQHF,TGTGCCAGCAGAGTAGATCCTAGCAATCAGCCCCAGCATTTT
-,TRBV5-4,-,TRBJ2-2,CASSLTDTGELFF,TGTGCCAGCAGCCTGACAGACACCGGGGAGCTGTTTTTT
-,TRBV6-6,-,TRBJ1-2,CASSYSTGGGGYTF,TGTGCCAGCAGTTACTCGACTGGGGGCGGTGGCTACACCTTC
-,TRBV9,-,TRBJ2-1,CASSDSGTRYNEQFF,TGTGCCAGCAGCGACTCCGGGACAAGGTACAATGAGCAGTTCTTC
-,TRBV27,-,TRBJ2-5,CASSLAGGVGETQYF,TGTGCCAGCAGTTTAGCGGGTGGGGTGGGGGAGACCCAGTACTTC
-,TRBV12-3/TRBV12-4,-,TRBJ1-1,CASSYAGGTEAFF,TGTGCCAGCAGTTACGCTGGGGGAACTGAAGCTTTCTTT
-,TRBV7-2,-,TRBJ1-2,CASSLGTSSGGYTF,TGTGCCAGCAGCTTAGGGACCTCCTCCGGGGGCTACACCTTC
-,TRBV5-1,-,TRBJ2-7,CASSLAGSAYEQYF,TGCGCCAGCAGCTTGGCCGGGTCAGCCTACGAGCAGTACTTC
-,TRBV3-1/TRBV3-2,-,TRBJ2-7,CASSQAGASYEQYF,TGTGCCAGCAGCCAAGCGGGAGCCTCCTACGAGCAGTACTTC
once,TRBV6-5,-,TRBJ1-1,CASSYGPGFRDTEAFF,TGTGCCAGCAGTTACGGTCCAGGCTTCCGGGACACTGAAGCTTTCTTT
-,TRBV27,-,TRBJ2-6,CASSAGEWGPSGANVLTF,TGTGCCAGCAGTGCCGGGGAGTGGGGGCCCTCTGGGGCCAACGTCCTGACTTTC
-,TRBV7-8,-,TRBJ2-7,CASSHLGVSSYEQYF,TGTGCCAGCAGCCACCTCGGGGTGAGCTCCTACGAGCAGTACTTC
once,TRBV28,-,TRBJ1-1,CASSPGGGNTEAFF,TGTGCCAGCAGTCCCGGTGGAGGGAACACTGAAGCTTTCTTT
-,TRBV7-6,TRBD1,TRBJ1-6,CASSPLTGAYNSPLHF,TGTGCCAGCAGCCCTCTGACAGGGGCGTATAATTCACCCCTCCACTTT
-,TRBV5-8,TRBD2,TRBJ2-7,CASRWTSGGVGEQYF,TGTGCCAGCAGGTGGACTAGCGGAGGAGTGGGCGAGCAGTACTTC
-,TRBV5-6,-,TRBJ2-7,CASSLVGRAYEQYF,TGTGCCAGCAGCTTGGTGGGCAGGGCCTACGAGCAGTACTTC
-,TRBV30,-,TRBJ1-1,CAWTDSREAFF,TGTGCCTGGACGGACAGCCGTGAAGCTTTCTTT
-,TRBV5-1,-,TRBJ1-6,CASSFLSSYNSPLHF,TGCGCCAGCAGCTTCCTTAGCTCCTATAATTCACCCCTCCACTTT
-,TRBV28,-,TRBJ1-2,CASRLSGVVNYGYTF,TGTGCCAGCAGACTTTCAGGGGTTGTAAACTATGGCTACACCTTC
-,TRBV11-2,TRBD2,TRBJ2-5,CASSPGWERGETQYF,TGTGCCAGCAGCCCCGGGTGGGAGCGGGGAGAGACCCAGTACTTC
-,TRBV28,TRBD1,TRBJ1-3,CASSSSGTGGNTIYF,TGTGCCAGCAGTTCCTCCGGGACAGGGGGAAACACCATATATTTT
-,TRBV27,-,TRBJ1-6,CASSPREGDPWSSPLHF,TGTGCCAGCAGTCCCCGGGAGGGCGACCCATGGAGTTCACCCCTCCACTTT
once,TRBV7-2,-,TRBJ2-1,CASSLSRTSYNEQFF,TGTGCCAGCAGCTTATCTCGGACTTCCTACAATGAGCAGTTCTTC
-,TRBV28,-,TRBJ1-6,CASSFGALPYNSPLHF,TGTGCCAGCAGTTTTGGGGCGCTGCCATATAATTCACCCCTCCACTTT
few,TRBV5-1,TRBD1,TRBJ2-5,CASSLGDRDQETQYF,TGCGCCAGCAGCTTGGGGGACAGAGACCAAGAGACCCAGTACTTC
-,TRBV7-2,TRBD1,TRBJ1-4,CASSLQGVGEKLFF,TGTGCCAGCAGCTTACAGGGGGTAGGGGAAAAACTGTTTTTT
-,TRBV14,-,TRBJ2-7,CASSQETVEQYF,TGTGCCAGCAGCCAAGAGACGGTCGAGCAGTACTTC
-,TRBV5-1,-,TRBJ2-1,CASSATSTYNEQFF,TGCGCCAGCAGCGCGACTAGTACCTACAATGAGCAGTTCTTC
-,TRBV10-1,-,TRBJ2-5,CASSPTGRQGETQYF,TGCGCCAGCAGTCCGACAGGGAGGCAGGGGGAGACCCAGTACTTC
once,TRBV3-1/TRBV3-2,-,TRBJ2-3,CASSQGRRLDGTDTQYF,TGTGCCAGCAGCCAAGGACGGCGTCTAGACGGCACAGATACGCAGTATTTT